Listed below are T cell receptor beta chains from one sample, sequenced in a study of OX40 agonist ivuxolimab in advanced cancers. Assay: immunoSEQ multiplex PCR; the TCRdb copy retains only in-frame clones and omits some. The sample includes roughly 30,000 clones, 85% to 95% of them seen just once. Sequences were derived from CD4+ or CD8+ T cells sorted from blood, sampled in a trial of the OX40 agonist ivuxolimab. The receptors derive from an adult with an advanced solid tumor such as melanoma, head and neck, liver or kidney cancer. Both conserved end residues are part of each CDR3. D genes are given only for firm matches. Size is stated for part of the rows, as once, few or many counts, or as a class when the clone is expanded.

abundance: -
j_gene: TRBJ2-1
v_gene: TRBV27
d_gene: TRBD2
CDR3nt: TGTGCCAGCAATTATGTCGGGGGGGTCGACAATGAGCAGTTCTTC
CDR3aa: CASNYVGGVDNEQFF

abundance: -
j_gene: TRBJ2-7
v_gene: TRBV7-9
d_gene: -
CDR3nt: TGTGCCAGCAGCGCGCCGACGTGGGTTGAACCTTACGAGCAGTACTTC
CDR3aa: CASSAPTWVEPYEQYF

abundance: -
j_gene: TRBJ1-5
v_gene: TRBV5-6
d_gene: TRBD1
CDR3nt: TGTGCCAGCAGCTCCCTGGGGGGGGACAGCACTTATAGCAATCAGCCCCAGCATTTT
CDR3aa: CASSSLGGDSTYSNQPQHF

abundance: -
j_gene: TRBJ1-1
v_gene: TRBV7-3
d_gene: -
CDR3nt: TGTGCCAGCCCCTGGGCGACCTTAGAGGACACTGAAGCTTTCTTT
CDR3aa: CASPWATLEDTEAFF

abundance: -
j_gene: TRBJ2-3
v_gene: TRBV9
d_gene: -
CDR3nt: TGTGCCAGCAGCTTTCGGGGGGCTGGCACAGATACGCAGTATTTT
CDR3aa: CASSFRGAGTDTQYF

abundance: -
j_gene: TRBJ2-7
v_gene: TRBV10-2
d_gene: -
CDR3nt: TGCGCCAGCGCGTCAGGTTGGGGCTCCTACGAGCAGTACTTC
CDR3aa: CASASGWGSYEQYF

abundance: -
j_gene: TRBJ2-7
v_gene: TRBV15
d_gene: TRBD1
CDR3nt: TGTGCCACCAGCAGACTCCCGACAGGGAGCGTGTCCTACGAGCAGTACTTC
CDR3aa: CATSRLPTGSVSYEQYF

abundance: -
j_gene: TRBJ2-1
v_gene: TRBV6-6
d_gene: TRBD2
CDR3nt: TGTGCCAGCAGTTTTGGGACTAGCGGGGAGCAGTTCTTC
CDR3aa: CASSFGTSGEQFF

abundance: -
j_gene: TRBJ1-2
v_gene: TRBV9
d_gene: TRBD1
CDR3nt: TGTGCCAGCAGCCCGGACAGGGGGCCAAACTATGGCTACACCTTC
CDR3aa: CASSPDRGPNYGYTF

abundance: -
j_gene: TRBJ1-6
v_gene: TRBV27
d_gene: -
CDR3nt: TGTGCCAGCAGTTTTGGGAATGAGTATTCACCCCTCCACTTT
CDR3aa: CASSFGNEYSPLHF

abundance: -
j_gene: TRBJ2-5
v_gene: TRBV7-3
d_gene: -
CDR3nt: TGTGCCAGCAGCTTAGGGGTCTCTGCCGGGGAGACCCAGTACTTC
CDR3aa: CASSLGVSAGETQYF

abundance: -
j_gene: TRBJ2-7
v_gene: TRBV7-3
d_gene: TRBD2
CDR3nt: TGTGCCAGCAGCACTAGCGGGGGGTCCTACGAGCAGTACTTC
CDR3aa: CASSTSGGSYEQYF

abundance: -
j_gene: TRBJ2-7
v_gene: TRBV7-6
d_gene: TRBD1
CDR3nt: TGTGCCAGCAGCGGCGGCAACGGACAGGTTTTAACCTACGAGCAGTACTTC
CDR3aa: CASSGGNGQVLTYEQYF

abundance: -
j_gene: TRBJ1-1
v_gene: TRBV28
d_gene: -
CDR3nt: TGTGCCAGCAGCCCTATAGAGGGGGACACTGAAGCTTTCTTT
CDR3aa: CASSPIEGDTEAFF

abundance: -
j_gene: TRBJ1-1
v_gene: TRBV7-2
d_gene: -
CDR3nt: TGTGCCAGCAGCTTAGCTCCGGGGGGTATGAACACTGAAGCTTTCTTT
CDR3aa: CASSLAPGGMNTEAFF

abundance: -
j_gene: TRBJ2-3
v_gene: TRBV11-2
d_gene: -
CDR3nt: TGTGCCAGCAGCCTTACGCGGGGCAACACAGATACGCAGTATTTT
CDR3aa: CASSLTRGNTDTQYF

abundance: once
j_gene: TRBJ2-3
v_gene: TRBV6-4
d_gene: -
CDR3nt: TGTGCCAGCAGTGAGGGGATCACAGATACGCAGTATTTT
CDR3aa: CASSEGITDTQYF

abundance: -
j_gene: TRBJ2-7
v_gene: TRBV5-1
d_gene: -
CDR3nt: TGCGCCAGCAGCTCGGAGCCATCAGGGAGCTCCTACGAGCAGTACTTC
CDR3aa: CASSSEPSGSSYEQYF

abundance: -
j_gene: TRBJ2-1
v_gene: TRBV5-1
d_gene: -
CDR3nt: TGCGCCAGCCGGTTGAGCGCTTCCTACAATGAGCAGTTCTTC
CDR3aa: CASRLSASYNEQFF

abundance: -
j_gene: TRBJ2-7
v_gene: TRBV4-3
d_gene: -
CDR3nt: TGCGCCAGCAGCCGCGCACAGGGAAGCTCCTACGAGCAGTACTTC
CDR3aa: CASSRAQGSSYEQYF

abundance: -
j_gene: TRBJ2-3
v_gene: TRBV7-2
d_gene: -
CDR3nt: TGTGCCAGCAGCTTTTCGACAGATACGCAGTATTTT
CDR3aa: CASSFSTDTQYF

abundance: -
j_gene: TRBJ1-1
v_gene: TRBV2
d_gene: -
CDR3nt: TGTGCCATGGGGCCGAACACTGAAGCTTTCTTT
CDR3aa: CAMGPNTEAFF

abundance: -
j_gene: TRBJ2-7
v_gene: TRBV7-9
d_gene: -
CDR3nt: TGTGCCAGCAGCTTTGCGGCAGACTACGAGCAGTACTTC
CDR3aa: CASSFAADYEQYF

abundance: -
j_gene: TRBJ2-7
v_gene: TRBV19
d_gene: TRBD1
CDR3nt: TGTGCCAGCCGGTCCCTGACAGGGTTTGACGAGCAGTACTTC
CDR3aa: CASRSLTGFDEQYF

abundance: -
j_gene: TRBJ1-2
v_gene: TRBV7-6
d_gene: -
CDR3nt: TGTGCCAGCAGCCCGGGATCTAACTATGGCTACACCTTC
CDR3aa: CASSPGSNYGYTF